A single sample gave rise to the 17 T cell receptor beta chains below, sequenced in a study of beta chain features in type 1 diabetes. Findings and limits, study-wide: All four CD4+ subsets of Type 1 diabetes patients contained TCRB CDR3s that were moderately but significantly shorter.

These receptors are not linked to any known antigen. The investigators reverse transcribed all of the isolated RNA, so they sequenced expressed TCRB transcripts. Here immunoSEQ multiplex PCR was the method, and the copy in TCRdb shows in-frame clones only, minus some. The sample consists of hundreds of thousands of clones, 13% of them appearing once. Input material: naive CD4+ T cells from blood. These receptors all come from a man aged 18-30 years with type 1 diabetes.

The V and J genes are TRBV7-9 and TRBJ2-2; no reliable D call. Germline V gene sequence: CDR1 SEHNR, CDR2 FQNEAQ (reference sequence). This CDR3 is built from 11 residues. The V gene lost 11 bases and the J gene lost 4 bases, with 8 bases spanning the gap. CDR3 nucleotide sequence: TGTGCCCTTACTCCCACCGGGGAGCTGTTTTTT. Translated: CALTPTGELFF.

This clone was detected a few times. The rearrangement links TRBV7-8 to TRBJ1-1, with 8 positions matching TRBD1. Trimming cost V 1 base and J 1 base; bases outside gene matches: 2. Germline loops: CDR1 SGHVS, CDR2 FQNEAQ. This CDR3 spans 15 amino acids. CDR3 region: CASSLGTGTNTEAFF. Written as DNA, the CDR3 is TGTGCCAGCAGCTTAGGGACAGGGACGAACACTGAAGCTTTCTTT.

The gene calls are TRBV27 and TRBJ2-7; 8 bases line up with TRBD2. Trimming at V came to 2 bases and at J to 7 bases, leaving 16 bases not matched to a gene. The CDR3 has 17 amino acids. Germline CDR1 and CDR2: MNHEY and SMNVEV (reference sequence). Written as DNA, the CDR3 is TGTGCCAGCAGTTTACGTGGCGGGGGGCCTACCCCACGGGAGCAGTACTTC. Translating it yields CASSLRGGGPTPREQYF.

The J gene is TRBJ1-5, the V gene TRBV2; D possibly corresponds to TRBD1 (6 bases). CDR1 and CDR2 (germline): SNHLY, FYNNEI. V shed 1 base and J shed 7 bases, with 14 bases lying between them. The length of the CDR3 is 15 residues. CDR3 nucleotide sequence: TGTGCCAGCAGTGAAGATGGAAAGGGGGGCCAGCCCCAGCATTTT. As protein: CASSEDGKGGQPQHF.

The chain is built from TRBV6-5 and TRBJ2-5; D is unclear. Germline loops: CDR1 MNHEY, CDR2 SVGAGI. Trimming shortened V by 4 bases and J by 5 bases, and 11 bases separated the two germline ends. The CDR3 has 13 amino acids. The CDR3: CASSLAGRETQYF. CDR3 sequence (DNA): TGTGCCAGCAGTTTGGCCGGCCGGGAGACCCAGTACTTC.

The V gene is TRBV6-5, the J gene TRBJ2-7; D perhaps matches TRBD1 (5 bases). The CDR3 consists of 14 residues. CDR1 and CDR2 from the germline V gene are MNHEY and SVGAGI. V was shortened by 0 bases and J by 5 bases, with 11 bases between the two germline ends. The CDR3 reads CASSYSRAEHEQYF. For the CDR3, the DNA is TGTGCCAGCAGTTACTCCAGGGCAGAGCACGAGCAGTACTTC.

The chain uses TRBV6-5 and TRBJ1-2; TRBD1 matches 8 bases. The CDR3 has 15 amino acids. Germline V gene data show CDR1 as MNHEY and CDR2 as SVGAGI. Losses at the gene ends were 6 bases for V and 8 bases for J; bases not matched to a gene: 14. Here the CDR3 reads CASRSTSQGAGGYTF. In DNA, the CDR3 is TGTGCCAGCAGATCCACCAGCCAGGGGGCTGGGGGCTACACCTTC.

This clone came up a few times. V is TRBV11-2 and J is TRBJ2-7; 7 nucleotides agree with TRBD1. J lost 6 bases, V lost 2 bases, and 7 bases had no gene match. The CDR3 is 14 residues long. Germline lookup yields CDR1 SGHAT and CDR2 FQNNGV. CDR3 protein: CASSLTGVLPEQYF. CDR3 coding DNA: TGTGCCAGCAGCTTAACAGGGGTCCTGCCCGAGCAGTACTTC. The full variable domain, rest sourced from reference TRBV11-2 and TRBJ2-7, is EAGVAQSPRYKIIEKRQSVAFWCNPISGHATLYWYQQILGQGPKLLIQFQNNGVVDDSQLPKDRFSAERLKGVDSTLKIQPAKLEDSAVYLCASSLTGVLPEQYFGPGTRLTVT.

A few counts support this clone. This CDR3 is also generated by other DNA sequences in the sample. The V call is TRBV30, the J call TRBJ2-5; D is unclear. Germline values: CDR1 GTSNPN, CDR2 SVGIG (reference sequence). The CDR3 covers 11 residues. Trimming removed 2 bases at V and 5 bases at J, with 6 bases between. The CDR3 spells CAWSIPETQYF. In nucleotides, the CDR3 is TGTGCCTGGAGTATCCCCGAGACCCAGTACTTC.

This clone occurred a few times. The chain is built from TRBV23-1 and TRBJ2-4; TRBD1 matches 8 bases. TRBV23-1 qualifies as an ORF whose function is uncertain. This CDR3 is built from 17 residues. The V and J ends lost 0 bases and 2 bases, in that order; junction bases with no gene match: 6. The CDR3, as DNA: TGCGCCAGCAGTCAATCCGCGACAGGGGTCTCCAAAAACATTCAGTACTTC. This encodes CASSQSATGVSKNIQYF.

This clone appeared a few times. An end of the junction does not agree with germline; a read error may underlie this. The chain joins TRBV11-2 to TRBJ1-6, with 11 bases fitting TRBD1. The CDR3 is 15 amino acids. Germline CDR1 reads SGHAT; CDR2 reads FQNNGV. This CDR3 is CASSFLGQGDSPLHF. The CDR3 nucleotides are TGTGCCAGCAGCTTTCTGGGACAGGGGGATTCGCCCCTCCACTTT.

The V call is TRBV27, the J call TRBJ2-3, with 9 bases aligning to TRBD2. The CDR3 is 17 residues long. CDR1 MNHEY and CDR2 SMNVEV come from the germline V gene (reference sequence). With 8 bases clipped from V and 5 bases from J, the junction kept 17 bases outside the gene matches. CDR3: CASGLTVAGDLGDTQYF. CDR3 in DNA: TGTGCCAGCGGGTTGACGGTAGCGGGGGACTTGGGAGATACGCAGTATTTT.

The sample holds a few counts of this clone. This sequence joins TRBV5-4 and TRBJ1-3; D not certain. The V end lost 4 bases, the J end lost 0 bases, and 11 bases lay between the germline ends. This CDR3 comprises 15 residues. Germline CDR1 and CDR2: SGHNT and YYREEE (reference sequence). The CDR3 sequence is CASSAGPDSGNTIYF. Here the CDR3 DNA reads TGTGCCAGCAGCGCGGGCCCGGACTCTGGAAACACCATATATTTT.

Concerning this clone: Other DNA sequences in the same sample also yield this CDR3. V gene TRBV4-1 combines with J gene TRBJ1-2; a possible D gene is TRBD1 (5 bases). This CDR3 has 14 residues. In germline, CDR1 is MGHRA, CDR2 YSYEKL. Trimming shortened V by 1 base and J by 0 bases, and 6 bases separated the two germline ends. The CDR3 loop is CASSQGGSNYGYTF. CDR3 sequence (DNA): TGCGCCAGCAGCCAAGGGGGCTCTAACTATGGCTACACCTTC.

This clone was observed a handful of times. The chain has TRBV10-3 and TRBJ2-5; unclear D gene. Germline CDR1 ENHRY, CDR2 SYGVKD. V was shortened by 5 bases and J by 5 bases, with 12 bases between the two germline ends. The CDR3 contains 13 residues. CDR3 DNA: TGTGCCATCAGTCCCCGAGGCCACGAGACCCAGTACTTC. The encoded protein is CAISPRGHETQYF.

The chain has TRBV4-1 and TRBJ2-1, with 8 bases identical to TRBD1. The junction had 12 bases not matched to a gene; V was cut back by 4 bases and J by 7 bases. CDR3 length: 16 residues. Germline V lookup: CDR1 MGHRA, CDR2 YSYEKL. CDR3: CASSRGDRGKRNEQFF. The DNA for the CDR3 is TGCGCCAGCAGCCGCGGAGACAGGGGTAAGAGGAATGAGCAGTTCTTC.

This clone was detected a few times. The chain employs TRBV6-6 and TRBJ1-2; possible D gene TRBD1, 6 bases. This CDR3 contains 14 residues. Germline CDR1 and CDR2: MNHNY and SVGAGI (reference sequence). Trimming left V 7 bases short and J 5 bases short, with 17 bases between. The CDR3 sequence: CASMIQGPKYGYTF. The CDR3 nucleotides are TGTGCCAGCATGATACAGGGTCCGAAGTATGGCTACACCTTC.